The 13 T cell receptor beta chains in this list originate from one sample, sequenced in a study of blood T cells in healthy people across ages. It was with a sample-barcoded 5' primer and a J-beta primer mix that a second PCR of roughly 7 to 12 cycles was run. TCRdb itself ran the 5' RACE reads through MiXCR, one entry per CDR3 protein. The sample consists of roughly 1.5 million distinct CDR3 sequences, under 55% of them appearing once. The specimen sequenced was blood. Source of these receptors: a woman between 18 and 29 years old in good health.

The rearrangement uses TRBV11-2 and TRBJ2-7; no clear D. The V end lost 3 bases, the J end lost 4 bases, and 7 bases lay between the germline ends. There are 12 residues in the CDR3. The germline CDR1 and CDR2 sequences are SGHAT and FQNNGV. DNA of the CDR3: TGTGCCAGCAGCTTGGGGAAGTACGAGCAGTACTTC. It translates to CASSLGKYEQYF. Full variable domain (missing parts from reference TRBV11-2 and TRBJ2-7): EAGVAQSPRYKIIEKRQSVAFWCNPISGHATLYWYQQILGQGPKLLIQFQNNGVVDDSQLPKDRFSAERLKGVDSTLKIQPAKLEDSAVYLCASSLGKYEQYFGPGTRLTVT.

This chain joins TRBV7-9 and TRBJ1-5; D remains unclear. V lost 8 bases and J 0 bases, leaving 11 bases between the germline ends. The CDR3 length is 14 residues. In germline, CDR1 is SEHNR, CDR2 FQNEAQ (reference sequence). This chain's CDR3 is CASFYGNSNQPQHF. The CDR3 DNA reads TGTGCCAGCTTTTACGGCAATAGCAATCAGCCCCAGCATTTT. The whole variable domain, filled in from reference TRBV7-9 and TRBJ1-5, reads DTGVSQNPRHKITKRGQNVTFRCDPISEHNRLYWYRQTLGQGPEFLTYFQNEAQLEKSRLLSDRFSAERPKGSFSTLEIQRTEQGDSAMYLCASFYGNSNQPQHFGDGTRLSIL.

The chain links TRBV20-1 to TRBJ1-2, with D unclear. The CDR3 length is 14 residues. The V gene lost 0 bases and the J gene lost 2 bases, with 10 bases spanning the gap. Germline V gene sequence: CDR1 DFQATT, CDR2 SNEGSKA (reference sequence). CDR3 protein: CSARDIGQNYGYTF. The CDR3 nucleotides read TGCAGTGCTAGAGATATCGGGCAGAACTATGGCTACACCTTC.

This clonotype has ten or more counts. The rearrangement joins TRBV6-2 or TRBV6-3 to TRBJ2-3, with D hard to call. This CDR3 is built from 15 residues. Between the trimmed V and J ends, which lost 2 bases and 0 bases, there was a span of 9 bases. Germline assignment: CDR1 MNHEY and CDR2 SVGEGT. The CDR3 DNA is TGTGCCAGCAGTTACGTGGGCGGTAGCACAGATACGCAGTATTTT. Translating it yields CASSYVGGSTDTQYF.

This clonotype occurred a few times. The chain links TRBV7-2 to TRBJ1-1; 8 nucleotides match TRBD1. The trim removed 5 bases at V and 6 bases at J, leaving 11 bases unmatched. Germline V CDR1 and CDR2: SGHTA, FQGNSA. This CDR3 has 15 amino acids. As DNA, the CDR3 is TGTGCCAGCAGCCCTATGACAGGGGCACTTCCTGAAGCTTTCTTT. This gives the protein CASSPMTGALPEAFF.

In this sample, this clonotype turned up a few times. This rearrangement joins TRBV20-1 to TRBJ1-6; no clear D gene. Trimming took 5 bases from V and 7 from J, leaving 12 bases between them. Germline loops: CDR1 DFQATT, CDR2 SNEGSKA (reference sequence). The CDR3 runs to 13 residues. The CDR3 here is CSAPERFNSPLHF. CDR3 DNA: TGCAGTGCTCCCGAAAGATTCAATTCACCCCTCCACTTT.

This clonotype has a single count. The V call is TRBV20-1, the J call TRBJ1-2; D is perhaps TRBD1 (6 bases). The CDR3 runs to 13 residues. V gave up 5 bases and J gave up 4 bases, with 14 bases separating them. Germline CDR1 is DFQATT and CDR2 is SNEGSKA (reference sequence). CDR3 sequence: CSAWGGPGYGYTF. The DNA for the CDR3 is TGCAGTGCTTGGGGGGGCCCCGGCTATGGCTACACCTTC.

The chain is built from TRBV6-5 and TRBJ2-1, with TRBD2 identical over 9 bases. The germline gives CDR1 MNHEY, CDR2 SVGAGI. V lost 2 bases to trimming and J lost 2 bases; unmatched junction nucleotides: 7. The CDR3 extends over 17 amino acids. DNA of the CDR3: TGTGCCAGCAGTTACGACGCGGGAGGGCCCCCCTACAATGAGCAGTTCTTC. Encoded protein: CASSYDAGGPPYNEQFF.

This chain uses TRBV11-1 with TRBJ2-7; 7 bases align to TRBD2. Germline V gene sequence: CDR1 SGHAT, CDR2 FQDESV (reference sequence). The ends lost 2 bases at V and 7 bases at J; junction bases unmatched: 17. CDR3 length equals 17 residues. The CDR3 spells CASSLTLPTSPSHEQYF. CDR3 nucleotides: TGTGCCAGCAGCTTAACCCTACCGACTAGCCCTAGTCATGAGCAGTACTTC.

CDR3 sequence reads: CASSDTSANADTQYF. The DNA for the CDR3 is TGCGCCAGCAGCGATACTAGCGCTAACGCAGATACGCAGTATTTT. The chain is built from TRBV4-1 and TRBJ2-3, with 7 bases that match TRBD2. This CDR3 has 15 residues. Germline CDR1 is MGHRA and CDR2 is YSYEKL. Losses at the gene ends were 5 bases for V and 4 bases for J; bases not matched to a gene: 9.

The rearrangement joins TRBV2 to TRBJ2-3; 10 positions match TRBD2. V was pared by 4 bases and J by 5 bases, with 9 bases of the junction left unmatched. From germline, CDR1 is SNHLY and CDR2 FYNNEI. The CDR3 length is 16 residues. The CDR3: CASSGALAGVRDTQYF. CDR3 bases: TGTGCCAGCAGTGGGGCCCTAGCGGGGGTTAGAGATACGCAGTATTTT.

This clonotype was seen more than once but under ten times. The chain recombines TRBV7-9 with TRBJ2-1; 9 nucleotides line up with TRBD1. The CDR3 runs to 14 residues. Looked up from germline, CDR1 is SEHNR and CDR2 is FQNEAQ (reference sequence). The J segment lost 9 bases and the V segment lost 5 bases, leaving 8 bases of the junction unmatched. The CDR3 is CASSKLQGASEQFF. In nucleotides, the CDR3 is TGTGCCAGCAGCAAATTACAGGGGGCGTCTGAGCAGTTCTTC.

This clonotype was detected a few times. This chain uses TRBV6-2 or TRBV6-3 with TRBJ2-5; 14 positions match TRBD2. This CDR3 has 20 residues. In germline, CDR1 is MNHEY, CDR2 SVGEGT. Trimming removed 10 bases from V and 2 bases from J; junction bases left unmatched: 21. The CDR3 bases are TGTGCCACCTTGTCGCCCTTCCGGACTAGCGGGGGGCACCGACAAGAGACCCAGTACTTC. It encodes CATLSPFRTSGGHRQETQYF.